Shown below are 11 T cell receptor beta chains from a single sample sequenced in a study of CD8 T cells in Susac syndrome. Random hexamers were used to reverse transcribe roughly 0.5 to 1 ug of RNA. In TCRdb, the immunoSEQ multiplex PCR reads were re-called with MiXCR into one record per CDR3 protein. This sample has under 85,000 distinct CDR3 sequences, with approximately 94% found just once. The specimen sequenced was CD8+ T cells from PBMCs. These receptors were obtained from a human donor with multiple sclerosis.

J is TRBJ2-5 and V is TRBV6-1, with a weak D call TRBD2 (5 bases). Germline V gene data show CDR1 as MNHNS and CDR2 as SASEGT. This CDR3 contains 17 residues. Trimming stripped 2 bases from V and 2 bases from J, with 18 bases between. CDR3 sequence: CASSESQGRVRQETQYF. As DNA, the CDR3 is TGTGCCAGCAGTGAATCTCAAGGGCGGGTCCGACAAGAGACCCAGTACTTC.

The gene calls are TRBV7-9 and TRBJ2-7, with D unresolved. V was clipped by 5 bases and J by 2 bases, with 7 bases between them. From germline, CDR1 is SEHNR and CDR2 FQNEAQ (reference sequence). The CDR3 loop spans 12 amino acids. This chain's CDR3 is CASSHEPYEQYF. CDR3 nucleotides: TGTGCCAGCAGCCACGAGCCCTACGAGCAGTACTTC.

The V call is TRBV4-3, the J call TRBJ1-1; D is unclear. Germline-derived CDR1 and CDR2 are LGHNA and YSLEER. This CDR3 region has 14 residues. The V and J ends lost 3 bases and 4 bases respectively, with 12 bases between them. The CDR3: CASSQEMRSTEAFF. The CDR3 nucleotides are TGCGCCAGCAGCCAGGAGATGCGTTCCACTGAAGCTTTCTTT.

V and J are TRBV20-1 and TRBJ2-7; perhaps TRBD1 as D (7 bases). Germline assignment: CDR1 DFQATT and CDR2 SNEGSKA (reference sequence). The V and J ends lost 2 bases and 6 bases respectively, with 20 bases between them. The CDR3 extends over 15 amino acids. CDR3 in amino acids: CSARSARGDRSEQYF. The DNA for the CDR3 is TGCAGTGCTAGATCGGCCAGGGGGGATAGGTCCGAGCAGTACTTC.

The rearrangement joins TRBV29-1 to TRBJ2-7; D is perhaps TRBD1 (6 bases). Trimming pared 4 bases from V and 6 bases from J, leaving 16 bases between. Looked up from germline, CDR1 is SQVTM and CDR2 is ANQGSEA. The length of the CDR3 is 13 residues. CDR3 region: CSVVPTGSTEQYF. The CDR3 DNA reads TGCAGCGTTGTTCCCACAGGGAGCACCGAGCAGTACTTC.

J is TRBJ2-7 and V is TRBV4-1; 7 nucleotides agree with TRBD2. CDR1 MGHRA and CDR2 YSYEKL come from the germline V gene. V dropped 1 base and J dropped 3; count of bases not matched to a gene: 9. The CDR3 runs 16 residues. The CDR3 reads CASSQGHREGGYEQYF. CDR3 DNA: TGCGCCAGCAGCCAAGGTCATAGGGAGGGTGGCTACGAGCAGTACTTC.

The rearrangement uses TRBV7-9 and TRBJ2-7; D remains ambiguous. The CDR3 length is 16 residues. Trimming shortened V by 3 bases and J by 3 bases, and 18 bases separated the two germline ends. CDR1 SEHNR and CDR2 FQNEAQ come from the germline V gene (reference sequence). The DNA for the CDR3 is TGTGCCAGCAGCTTGTTTCTAGAGGCCTTGGTCTACGAGCAGTACTTC. This encodes CASSLFLEALVYEQYF.

The V and J genes are TRBV6-2 or TRBV6-3 and TRBJ2-2; D is ambiguous. The germline V gene encodes CDR1 MNHEY and CDR2 SVGEGT. The CDR3 extends over 13 amino acids. V lost 2 bases and J lost 6, with 7 bases in between. CDR3 sequence: CASSYGLSGELFF. For the CDR3, the DNA is TGTGCCAGCAGTTACGGGCTCTCCGGGGAGCTGTTTTTT.

The J gene is TRBJ1-1, the V gene TRBV7-6, with 7 bases aligning to TRBD1. The CDR3 extends over 15 amino acids. Germline V lookup: CDR1 SGHVS, CDR2 FNYEAQ. V was clipped by 3 bases and J by 1 base; unmatched bases: 5. In DNA, the CDR3 is TGTGCCAGCAGCTTGGCAGGGGGGAAGAACACTGAAGCTTTCTTT. It codes for CASSLAGGKNTEAFF.

The chain has TRBV9 and TRBJ2-1; TRBD1 aligns across 8 bases. The trim removed 3 bases at V and 5 bases at J, leaving 4 bases unmatched. Germline V CDR1 and CDR2: SGDLS, YYNGEE. This CDR3 has 14 residues. CDR3: CASSATGQDNEQFF. CDR3 in DNA: TGTGCCAGCAGCGCAACGGGACAGGACAATGAGCAGTTCTTC.

The chain carries TRBV29-1 and TRBJ1-1; no definite D call. Germline V gives CDR1 SQVTM, CDR2 ANQGSEA. Trimming removed 7 bases from V and 0 bases from J, with 12 bases in between. CDR3 size: 13 residues. Here the CDR3 DNA reads TGCAGCGCCCGGACTGACTTGAACACTGAAGCTTTCTTT. It is translated as CSARTDLNTEAFF. The full variable domain, rest sourced from reference TRBV29-1 and TRBJ1-1, is SAVISQKPSRDICQRGTSLTIQCQVDSQVTMMFWYRQQPGQSLTLIATANQGSEATYESGFVIDKFPISRPNLTFSTLTVSNMSPEDSSIYLCSARTDLNTEAFFGQGTRLTVV.